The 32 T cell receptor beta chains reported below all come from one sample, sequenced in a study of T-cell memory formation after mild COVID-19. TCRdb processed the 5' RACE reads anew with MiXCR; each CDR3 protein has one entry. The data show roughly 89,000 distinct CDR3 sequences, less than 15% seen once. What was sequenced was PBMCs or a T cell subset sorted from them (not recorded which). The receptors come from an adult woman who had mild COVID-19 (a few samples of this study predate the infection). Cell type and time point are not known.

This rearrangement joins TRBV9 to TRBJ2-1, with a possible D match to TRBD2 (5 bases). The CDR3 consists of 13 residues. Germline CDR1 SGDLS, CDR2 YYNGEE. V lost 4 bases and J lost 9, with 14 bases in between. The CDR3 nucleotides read TGTGCCAGCAGCCCCTACAGCCGGGGTGAGCAGTTCTTC. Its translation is CASSPYSRGEQFF.

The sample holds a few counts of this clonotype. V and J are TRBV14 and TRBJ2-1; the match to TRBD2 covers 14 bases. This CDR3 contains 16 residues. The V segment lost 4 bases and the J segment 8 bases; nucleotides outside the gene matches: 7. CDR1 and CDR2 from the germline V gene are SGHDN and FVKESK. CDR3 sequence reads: CASSPGTSGSWDEQFF. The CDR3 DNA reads TGTGCCAGCAGCCCTGGGACTAGCGGGAGTTGGGATGAGCAGTTCTTC.

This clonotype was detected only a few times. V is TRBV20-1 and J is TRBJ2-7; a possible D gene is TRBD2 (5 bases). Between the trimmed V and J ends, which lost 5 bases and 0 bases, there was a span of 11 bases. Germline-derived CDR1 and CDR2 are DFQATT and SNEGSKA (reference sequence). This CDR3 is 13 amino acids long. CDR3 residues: CSAGGLNSYEQYF. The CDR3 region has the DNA TGCAGTGCTGGCGGGCTAAACTCCTACGAGCAGTACTTC.

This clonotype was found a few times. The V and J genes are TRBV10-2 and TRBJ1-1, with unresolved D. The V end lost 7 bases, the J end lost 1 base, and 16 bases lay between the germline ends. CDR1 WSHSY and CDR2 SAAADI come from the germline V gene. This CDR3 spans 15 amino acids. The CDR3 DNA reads TGCGCCAGCATCGAATTGAGGCGGTCGAACACTGAAGCTTTCTTT. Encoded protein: CASIELRRSNTEAFF.

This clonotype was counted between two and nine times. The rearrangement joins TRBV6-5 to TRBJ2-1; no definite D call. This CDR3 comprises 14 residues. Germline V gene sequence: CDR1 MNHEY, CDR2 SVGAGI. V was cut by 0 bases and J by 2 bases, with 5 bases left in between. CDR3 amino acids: CASSYSVPYNEQFF. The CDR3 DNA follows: TGTGCCAGCAGTTACTCAGTGCCCTACAATGAGCAGTTCTTC.

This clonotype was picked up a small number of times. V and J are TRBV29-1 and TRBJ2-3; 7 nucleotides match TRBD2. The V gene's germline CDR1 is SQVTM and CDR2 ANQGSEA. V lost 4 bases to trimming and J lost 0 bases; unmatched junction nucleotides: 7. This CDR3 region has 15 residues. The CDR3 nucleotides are TGCAGCGTTGCCCTGGGGGGGACTAGCACAGATACGCAGTATTTT. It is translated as CSVALGGTSTDTQYF.

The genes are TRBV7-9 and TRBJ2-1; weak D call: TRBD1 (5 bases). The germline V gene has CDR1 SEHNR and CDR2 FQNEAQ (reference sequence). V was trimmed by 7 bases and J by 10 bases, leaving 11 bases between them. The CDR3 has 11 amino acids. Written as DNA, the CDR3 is TGTGCCAGCACCGAACAGGCAGAGCAGTTCTTC. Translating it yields CASTEQAEQFF.

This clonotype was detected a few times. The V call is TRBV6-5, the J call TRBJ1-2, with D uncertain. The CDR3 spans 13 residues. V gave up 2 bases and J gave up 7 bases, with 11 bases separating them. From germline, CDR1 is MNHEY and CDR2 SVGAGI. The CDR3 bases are TGTGCCAGCAGTTACCCGGGAGGAGTTGGCTACACCTTC. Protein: CASSYPGGVGYTF.

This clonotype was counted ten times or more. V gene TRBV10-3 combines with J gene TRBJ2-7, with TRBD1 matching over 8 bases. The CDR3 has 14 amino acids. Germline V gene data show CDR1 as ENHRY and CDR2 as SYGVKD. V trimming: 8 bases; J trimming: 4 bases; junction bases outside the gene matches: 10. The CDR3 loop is CAIGQGPARYEQYF. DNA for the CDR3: TGTGCCATCGGACAGGGACCCGCGAGGTACGAGCAGTACTTC.

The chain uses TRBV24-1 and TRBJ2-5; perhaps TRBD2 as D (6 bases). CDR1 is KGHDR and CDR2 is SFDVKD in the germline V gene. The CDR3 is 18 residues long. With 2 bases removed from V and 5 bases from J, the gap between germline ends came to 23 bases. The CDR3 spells CATSDSNPRSTGEETQYF. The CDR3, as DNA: TGTGCCACCAGTGATTCAAATCCACGATCCACGGGGGAGGAGACCCAGTACTTC.

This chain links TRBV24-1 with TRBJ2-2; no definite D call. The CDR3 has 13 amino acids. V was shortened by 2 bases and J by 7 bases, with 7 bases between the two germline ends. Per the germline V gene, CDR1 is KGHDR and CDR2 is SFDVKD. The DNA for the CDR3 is TGTGCCACCAGTGATTCTGAGGTCGGGGAGCTGTTTTTT. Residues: CATSDSEVGELFF.

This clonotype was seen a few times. The CDR3 spells CASSYGPVNTEAFF. CDR3 nucleotides: TGCGCCAGCAGTTACGGACCGGTGAACACTGAAGCTTTCTTT. V gene TRBV5-1 combines with J gene TRBJ1-1; D call uncertain. The CDR3 consists of 14 residues. With 5 bases removed from V and 0 bases from J, the gap between germline ends came to 11 bases. Germline V lookup: CDR1 SGHRS, CDR2 YFSETQ.

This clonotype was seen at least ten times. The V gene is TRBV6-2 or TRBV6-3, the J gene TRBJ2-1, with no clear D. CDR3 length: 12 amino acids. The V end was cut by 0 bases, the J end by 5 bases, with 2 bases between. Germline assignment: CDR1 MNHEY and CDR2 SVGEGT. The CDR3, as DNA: TGTGCCAGCAGTTACTCAGACAATGAGCAGTTCTTC. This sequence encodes CASSYSDNEQFF.

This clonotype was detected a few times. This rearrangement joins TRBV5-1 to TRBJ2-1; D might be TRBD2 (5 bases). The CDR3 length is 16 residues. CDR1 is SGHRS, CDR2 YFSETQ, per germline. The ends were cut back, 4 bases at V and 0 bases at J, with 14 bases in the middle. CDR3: CASSVTTPISYNEQFF. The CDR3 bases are TGCGCCAGCAGCGTGACTACCCCTATCTCCTACAATGAGCAGTTCTTC.

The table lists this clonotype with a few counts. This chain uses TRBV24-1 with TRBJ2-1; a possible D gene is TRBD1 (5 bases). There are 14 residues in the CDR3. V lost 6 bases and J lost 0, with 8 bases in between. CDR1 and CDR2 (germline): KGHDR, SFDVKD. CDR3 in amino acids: CATSTDSSYNEQFF. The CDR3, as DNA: TGTGCCACCAGTACCGACAGCTCCTACAATGAGCAGTTCTTC.

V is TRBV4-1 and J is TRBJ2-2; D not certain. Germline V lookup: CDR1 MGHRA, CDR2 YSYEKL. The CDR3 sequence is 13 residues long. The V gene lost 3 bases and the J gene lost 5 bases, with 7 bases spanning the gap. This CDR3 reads CASSQLATGELFF. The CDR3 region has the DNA TGCGCCAGCAGCCAGCTTGCGACCGGGGAGCTGTTTTTT.

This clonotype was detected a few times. CDR3 amino acids: CASSLESSSYNEQFF. CDR3 nucleotides: TGTGCCAGCAGCTTGGAGTCTTCCTCCTACAATGAGCAGTTCTTC. V is TRBV5-6 and J is TRBJ2-1; D is ambiguous. V lost 0 bases to trimming and J lost 0 bases, with 7 bases between them. CDR1 is SGHDT and CDR2 is YYEEEE in the germline V gene. CDR3 length equals 15 residues.

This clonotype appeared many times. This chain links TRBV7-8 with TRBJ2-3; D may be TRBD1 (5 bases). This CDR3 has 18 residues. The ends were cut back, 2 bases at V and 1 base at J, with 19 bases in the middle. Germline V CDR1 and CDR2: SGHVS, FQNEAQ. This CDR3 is CASSLYTIKKTGTDTQYF. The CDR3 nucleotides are TGTGCCAGCAGCTTATACACCATAAAGAAGACAGGCACAGATACGCAGTATTTT.

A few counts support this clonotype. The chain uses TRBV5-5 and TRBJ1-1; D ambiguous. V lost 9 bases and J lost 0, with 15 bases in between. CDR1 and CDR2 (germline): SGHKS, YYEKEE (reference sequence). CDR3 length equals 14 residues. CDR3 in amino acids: CATSWTGVNTEAFF. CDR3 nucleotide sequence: TGTGCCACCAGTTGGACCGGGGTGAACACTGAAGCTTTCTTT. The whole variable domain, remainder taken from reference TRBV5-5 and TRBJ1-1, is DAGVTQSPTHLIKTRGQQVTLRCSPISGHKSVSWYQQVLGQGPQFIFQYYEKEERGRGNFPDRFSARQFPNYSSELNVNALLLGDSALYLCATSWTGVNTEAFFGQGTRLTVV.

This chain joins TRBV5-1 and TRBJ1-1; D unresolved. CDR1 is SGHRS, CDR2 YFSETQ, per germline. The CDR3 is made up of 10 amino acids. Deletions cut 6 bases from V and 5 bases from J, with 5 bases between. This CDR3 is CASKGTEAFF. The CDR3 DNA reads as TGCGCCAGCAAGGGAACTGAAGCTTTCTTT.

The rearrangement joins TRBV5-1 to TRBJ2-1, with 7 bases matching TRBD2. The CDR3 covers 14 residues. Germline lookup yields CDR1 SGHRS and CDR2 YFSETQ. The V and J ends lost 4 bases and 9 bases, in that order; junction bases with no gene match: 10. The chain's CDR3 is CASSGKTGGVEQFF. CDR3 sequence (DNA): TGCGCCAGCAGCGGCAAGACGGGGGGTGTTGAGCAGTTCTTC.

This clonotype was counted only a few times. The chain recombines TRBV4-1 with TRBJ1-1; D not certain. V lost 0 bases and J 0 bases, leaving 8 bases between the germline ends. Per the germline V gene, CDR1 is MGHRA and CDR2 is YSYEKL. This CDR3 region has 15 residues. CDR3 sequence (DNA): TGCGCCAGCAGCCAAGAGCCGGGAGTGAACACTGAAGCTTTCTTT. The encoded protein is CASSQEPGVNTEAFF.

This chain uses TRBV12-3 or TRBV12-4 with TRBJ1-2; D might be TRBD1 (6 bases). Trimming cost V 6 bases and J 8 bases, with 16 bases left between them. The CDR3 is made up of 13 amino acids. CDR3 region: CASSHRVGSGYTF. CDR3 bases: TGTGCCAGCAGCCACAGGGTAGGCTCGGGCTACACCTTC.

The CDR3 loop is CASSFESLTLHF. The CDR3 DNA sequence: TGTGCCAGCAGTTTTGAGTCGCTGACCCTCCACTTT. This chain links TRBV12-3 or TRBV12-4 with TRBJ1-6; D not resolved. This CDR3 comprises 12 residues. Trimming pared 3 bases from V and 14 bases from J, leaving 11 bases between.

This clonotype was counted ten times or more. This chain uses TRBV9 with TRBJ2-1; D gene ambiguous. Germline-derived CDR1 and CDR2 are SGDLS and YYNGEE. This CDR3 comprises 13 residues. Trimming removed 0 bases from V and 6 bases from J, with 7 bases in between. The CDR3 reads CASSVDDSNEQFF. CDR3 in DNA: TGTGCCAGCAGCGTAGACGATTCCAATGAGCAGTTCTTC. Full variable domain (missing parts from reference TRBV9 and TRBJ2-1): DSGVTQTPKHLITATGQRVTLRCSPRSGDLSVYWYQQSLDQGLQFLIQYYNGEERAKGNILERFSAQQFPDLHSELNLSSLELGDSALYFCASSVDDSNEQFFGPGTRLTVL.

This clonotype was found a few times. CDR3 in DNA: TGTGCCAGCAGCGTCTCCGGGACTAGCGGGTGGTACGAGCAGTACTTC. Protein product: CASSVSGTSGWYEQYF. This sequence joins TRBV7-8 and TRBJ2-7, with TRBD2 identical over 12 bases. The CDR3 extends over 16 amino acids. Germline lookup yields CDR1 SGHVS and CDR2 FQNEAQ. V lost 5 bases to trimming and J lost 4 bases; unmatched junction nucleotides: 9.

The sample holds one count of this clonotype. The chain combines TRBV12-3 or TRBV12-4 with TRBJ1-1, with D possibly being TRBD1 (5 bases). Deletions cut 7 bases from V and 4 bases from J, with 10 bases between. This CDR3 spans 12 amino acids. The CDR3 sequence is CASMTGGTEAFF. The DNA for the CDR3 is TGTGCCAGCATGACCGGGGGCACTGAAGCTTTCTTT.

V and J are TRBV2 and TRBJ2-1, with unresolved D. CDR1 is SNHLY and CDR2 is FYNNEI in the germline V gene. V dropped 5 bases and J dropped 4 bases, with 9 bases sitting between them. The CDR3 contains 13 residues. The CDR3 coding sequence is TGTGCCAGCAGTCCGAATAAATACAATGAGCAGTTCTTC. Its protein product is CASSPNKYNEQFF.

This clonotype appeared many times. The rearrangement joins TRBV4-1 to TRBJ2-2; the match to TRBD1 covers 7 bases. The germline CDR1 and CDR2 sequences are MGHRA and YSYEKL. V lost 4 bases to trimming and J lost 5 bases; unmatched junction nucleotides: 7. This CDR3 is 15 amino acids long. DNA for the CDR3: TGCGCCAGCAGCCCCGAGACAGGGCTGACCGGGGAGCTGTTTTTT. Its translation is CASSPETGLTGELFF.

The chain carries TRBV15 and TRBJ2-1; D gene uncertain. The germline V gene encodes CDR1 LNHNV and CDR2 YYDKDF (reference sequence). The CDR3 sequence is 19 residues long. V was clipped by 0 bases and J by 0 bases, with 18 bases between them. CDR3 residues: CATSRDSAVYVSSYNEQFF. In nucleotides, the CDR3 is TGTGCCACCAGCAGAGATTCCGCTGTTTACGTGAGCTCCTACAATGAGCAGTTCTTC.

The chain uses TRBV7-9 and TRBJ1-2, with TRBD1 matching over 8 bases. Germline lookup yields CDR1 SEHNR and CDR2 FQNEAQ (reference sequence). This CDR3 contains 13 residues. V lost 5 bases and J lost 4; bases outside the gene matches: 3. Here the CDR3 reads CASSNGQGYGYTF. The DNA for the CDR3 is TGTGCCAGCAGCAATGGACAGGGCTATGGCTACACCTTC.

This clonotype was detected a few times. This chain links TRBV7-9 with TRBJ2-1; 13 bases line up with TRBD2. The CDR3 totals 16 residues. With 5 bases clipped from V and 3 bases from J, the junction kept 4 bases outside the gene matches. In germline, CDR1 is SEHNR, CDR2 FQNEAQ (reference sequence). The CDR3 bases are TGTGCCAGCAGCCCAGGGACTAGCGGGAACTACAATGAGCAGTTCTTC. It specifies CASSPGTSGNYNEQFF. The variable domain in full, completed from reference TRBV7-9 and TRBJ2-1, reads DTGVSQNPRHKITKRGQNVTFRCDPISEHNRLYWYRQTLGQGPEFLTYFQNEAQLEKSRLLSDRFSAERPKGSFSTLEIQRTEQGDSAMYLCASSPGTSGNYNEQFFGPGTRLTVL.